The clone carrying this T cell receptor (beta chain) has ten or more counts. This record belongs to a study of T cell changes during pregnancy in multiple sclerosis. Assay: immunoSEQ multiplex PCR; the TCRdb copy retains only in-frame clones and omits some. The repertoire includes some 80,000 clones, more than 80% of them detected once, and approximately 1% sits in the top ten. CDR1 and CDR2 from the germline V gene are MGHRA and YSYEKL. Trimming shortened V by 4 bases and J by 3 bases, and 19 bases separated the two germline ends. The CDR3 runs 17 residues. This clonotype was obtained from a female donor in good health, enrolled as a control in a pregnancy study. The source was peripheral blood, collected in the first trimester of pregnancy. This chain connects TRBV4-1 to TRBJ1-3, with D unresolved. CDR3 sequence (DNA): TGCGCCAGCAGCCGGGTGGACTTGGTTGAGTATGGAAACACCATATATTTT. This translates into CASSRVDLVEYGNTIYF.